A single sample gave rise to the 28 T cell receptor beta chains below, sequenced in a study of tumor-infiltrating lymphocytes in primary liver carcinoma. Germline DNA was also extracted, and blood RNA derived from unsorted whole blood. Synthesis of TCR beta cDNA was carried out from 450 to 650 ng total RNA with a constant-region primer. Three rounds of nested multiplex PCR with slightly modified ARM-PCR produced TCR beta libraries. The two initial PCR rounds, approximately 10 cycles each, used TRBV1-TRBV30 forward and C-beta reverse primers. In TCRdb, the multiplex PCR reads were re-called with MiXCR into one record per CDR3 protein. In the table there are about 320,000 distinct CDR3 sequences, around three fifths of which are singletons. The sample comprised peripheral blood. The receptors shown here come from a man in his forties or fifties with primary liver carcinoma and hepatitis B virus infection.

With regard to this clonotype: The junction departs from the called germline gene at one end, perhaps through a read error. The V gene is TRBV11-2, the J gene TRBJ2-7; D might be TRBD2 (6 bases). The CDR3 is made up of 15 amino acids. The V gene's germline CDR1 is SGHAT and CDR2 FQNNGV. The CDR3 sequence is CACSQKRLVGLEQYF. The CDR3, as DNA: TGTGCCTGCAGCCAAAAGAGGCTAGTGGGACTCGAGCAGTACTTC.

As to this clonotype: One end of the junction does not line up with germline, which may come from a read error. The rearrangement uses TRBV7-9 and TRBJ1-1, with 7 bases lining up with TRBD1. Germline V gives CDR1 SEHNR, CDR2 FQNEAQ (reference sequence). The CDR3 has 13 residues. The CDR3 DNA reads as TGTGCCAGCAGTTTTACAGGGGATACTGAAGCTTTATTT. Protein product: CASSFTGDTEALF. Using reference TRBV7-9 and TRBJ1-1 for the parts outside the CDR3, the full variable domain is DTGVSQNPRHKITKRGQNVTFRCDPISEHNRLYWYRQTLGQGPEFLTYFQNEAQLEKSRLLSDRFSAERPKGSFSTLEIQRTEQGDSAMYLCASSFTGDTEALFGQGTRLTVV.

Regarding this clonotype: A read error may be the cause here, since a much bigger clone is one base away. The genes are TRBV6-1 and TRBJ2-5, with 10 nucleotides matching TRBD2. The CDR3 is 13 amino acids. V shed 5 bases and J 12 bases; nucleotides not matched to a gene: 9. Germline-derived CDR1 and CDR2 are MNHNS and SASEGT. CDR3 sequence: CASSWVGLAREYF. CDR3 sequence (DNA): TGTGCCAGCAGTTGGGTGGGACTAGCGCGAGAGTACTTC.

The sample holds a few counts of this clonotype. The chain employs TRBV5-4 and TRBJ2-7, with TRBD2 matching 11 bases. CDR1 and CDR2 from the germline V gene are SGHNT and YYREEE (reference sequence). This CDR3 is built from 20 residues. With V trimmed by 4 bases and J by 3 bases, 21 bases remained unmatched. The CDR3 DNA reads TGTGCCAGCAGCCCTCGGGGCGTAGCGGGAGGGTCTAAGGGGGACTACGAGCAGTACTTC. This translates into CASSPRGVAGGSKGDYEQYF.

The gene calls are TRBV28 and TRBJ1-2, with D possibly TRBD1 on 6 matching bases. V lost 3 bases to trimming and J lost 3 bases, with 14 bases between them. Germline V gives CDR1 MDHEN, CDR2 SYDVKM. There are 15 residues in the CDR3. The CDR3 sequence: CASSFSDRNYYGYTF. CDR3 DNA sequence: TGTGCCAGCAGTTTTTCGGACAGAAACTACTATGGCTACACCTTC.

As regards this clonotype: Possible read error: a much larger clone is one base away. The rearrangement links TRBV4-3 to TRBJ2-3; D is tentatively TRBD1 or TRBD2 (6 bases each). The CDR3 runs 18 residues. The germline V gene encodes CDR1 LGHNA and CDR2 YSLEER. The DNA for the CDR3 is TGCGCCAGCACCCAACATCCGTTGGGGGGCACGGACACAGATACGCAGTATTTT. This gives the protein CASTQHPLGGTDTDTQYF.

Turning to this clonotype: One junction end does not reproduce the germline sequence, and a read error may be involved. Written as DNA, the CDR3 is TGTGCTAGCAGCCTGATACAGGGGGCTGGCTATGGCTACACCTTC. Amino acid sequence: CASSLIQGAGYGYTF. This chain uses TRBV11-1 with TRBJ1-2, with 9 bases fitting TRBD1. The CDR3 is 15 residues long. CDR1 and CDR2 from the germline V gene are SGHAT and FQDESV (reference sequence).

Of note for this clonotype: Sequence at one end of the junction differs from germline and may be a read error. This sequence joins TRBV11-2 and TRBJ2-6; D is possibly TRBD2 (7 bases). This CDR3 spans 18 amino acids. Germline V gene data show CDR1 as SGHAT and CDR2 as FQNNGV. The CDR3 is CASNLVRRGAAGANVLTF. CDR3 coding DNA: TGTGCCAGCAACTTAGTCAGACGGGGGGCGGCTGGGGCCAACGTCCTGACTTTC.

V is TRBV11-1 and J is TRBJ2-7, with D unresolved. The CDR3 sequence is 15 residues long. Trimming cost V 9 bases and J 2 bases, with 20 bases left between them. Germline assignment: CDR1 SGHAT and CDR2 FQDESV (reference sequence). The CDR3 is CARNLSLARTYEQYF. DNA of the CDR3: TGTGCCAGGAACTTATCTTTAGCTCGTACCTACGAGCAGTACTTC.

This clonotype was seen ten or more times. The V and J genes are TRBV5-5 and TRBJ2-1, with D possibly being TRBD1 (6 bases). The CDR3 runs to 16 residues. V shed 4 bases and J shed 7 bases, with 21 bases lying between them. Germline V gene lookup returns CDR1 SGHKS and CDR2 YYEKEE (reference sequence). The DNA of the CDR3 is TGTGCCAGCAGCCGAGGTTACAGGGATCCAGGGAATGAGCAGTTCTTC. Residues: CASSRGYRDPGNEQFF.

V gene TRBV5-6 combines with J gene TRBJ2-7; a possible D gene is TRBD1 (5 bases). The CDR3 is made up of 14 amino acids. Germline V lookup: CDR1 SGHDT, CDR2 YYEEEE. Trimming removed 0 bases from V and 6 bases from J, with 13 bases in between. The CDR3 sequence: CASSLASGIAEQYF. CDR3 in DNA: TGTGCCAGCAGCTTGGCCTCAGGGATCGCCGAGCAGTACTTC.

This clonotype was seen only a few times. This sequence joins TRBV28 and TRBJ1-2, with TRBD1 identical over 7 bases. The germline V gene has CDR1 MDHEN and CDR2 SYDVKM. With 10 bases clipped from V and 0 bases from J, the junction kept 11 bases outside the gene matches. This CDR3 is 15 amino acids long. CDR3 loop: CANAPAGQPNYGYTF. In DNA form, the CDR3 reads TGTGCCAACGCACCCGCGGGACAGCCTAACTATGGCTACACCTTC.

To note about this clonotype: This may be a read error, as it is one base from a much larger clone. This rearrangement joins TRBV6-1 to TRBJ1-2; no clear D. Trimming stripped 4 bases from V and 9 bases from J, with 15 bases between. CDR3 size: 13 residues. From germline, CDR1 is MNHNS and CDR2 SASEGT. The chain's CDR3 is CASSAHLSGSYTF. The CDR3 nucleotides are TGTGCCAGCAGTGCCCACCTGTCAGGTAGCTACACCTTC.

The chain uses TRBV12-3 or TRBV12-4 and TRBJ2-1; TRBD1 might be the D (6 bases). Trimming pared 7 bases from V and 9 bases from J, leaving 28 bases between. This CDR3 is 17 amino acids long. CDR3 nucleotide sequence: TGTGCCAGCACCAAAAACACCCCGGGACAAGCGGCCAGTGAGCAGTTCTTC. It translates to CASTKNTPGQAASEQFF.

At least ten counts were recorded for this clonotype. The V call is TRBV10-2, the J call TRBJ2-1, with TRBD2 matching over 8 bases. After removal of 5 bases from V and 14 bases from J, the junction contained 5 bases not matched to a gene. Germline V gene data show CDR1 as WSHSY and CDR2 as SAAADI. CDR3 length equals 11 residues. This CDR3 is CASSYSGSKFF. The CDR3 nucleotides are TGCGCCAGCAGTTACAGCGGGAGTAAGTTCTTC.

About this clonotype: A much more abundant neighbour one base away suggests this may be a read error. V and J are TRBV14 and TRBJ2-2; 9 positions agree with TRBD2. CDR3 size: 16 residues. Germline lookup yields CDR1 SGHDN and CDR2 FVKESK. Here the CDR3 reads CTSSRGLASNTGELFF. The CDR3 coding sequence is TGTACCAGCAGCCGTGGACTAGCGTCGAACACCGGGGAGCTGTTTTTT.

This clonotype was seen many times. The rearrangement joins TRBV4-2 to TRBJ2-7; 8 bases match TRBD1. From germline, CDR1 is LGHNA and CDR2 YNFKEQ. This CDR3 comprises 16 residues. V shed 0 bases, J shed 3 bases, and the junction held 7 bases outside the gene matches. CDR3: CASSQDRTGRNYEQYF. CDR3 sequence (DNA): TGTGCCAGCAGCCAAGATCGGACAGGGAGGAACTACGAGCAGTACTTC.

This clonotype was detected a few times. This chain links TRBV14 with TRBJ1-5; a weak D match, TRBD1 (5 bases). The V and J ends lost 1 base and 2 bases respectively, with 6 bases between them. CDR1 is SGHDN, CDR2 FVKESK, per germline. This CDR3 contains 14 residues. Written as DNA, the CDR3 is TGTGCCAGCAGCCAAGTGGGGGGCAATCAGCCCCAGCATTTT. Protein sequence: CASSQVGGNQPQHF.

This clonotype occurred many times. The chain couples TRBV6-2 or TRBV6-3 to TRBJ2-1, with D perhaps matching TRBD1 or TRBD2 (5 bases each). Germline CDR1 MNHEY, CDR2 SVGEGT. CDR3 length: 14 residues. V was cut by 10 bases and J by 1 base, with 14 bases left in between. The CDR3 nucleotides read TGTGCCACCGTGCAGAGGGGATCCTACAATGAGCAGTTCTTC. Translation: CATVQRGSYNEQFF.

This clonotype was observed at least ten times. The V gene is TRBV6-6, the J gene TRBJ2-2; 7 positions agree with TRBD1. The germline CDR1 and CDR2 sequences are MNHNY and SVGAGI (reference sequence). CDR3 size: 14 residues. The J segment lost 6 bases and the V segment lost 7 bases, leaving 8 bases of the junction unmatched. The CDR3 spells CASTLTGSAGELFF. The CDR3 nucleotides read TGTGCCAGCACCTTGACAGGGTCTGCCGGGGAGCTGTTTTTT.

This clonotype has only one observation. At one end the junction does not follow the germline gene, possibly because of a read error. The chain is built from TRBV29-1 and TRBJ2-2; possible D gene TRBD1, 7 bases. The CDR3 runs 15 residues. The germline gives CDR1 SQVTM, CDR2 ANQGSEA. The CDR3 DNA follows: TGCAGCGTTGAGTGGAGGGGGCGAGACACCGGGGAGCTGTCATTT. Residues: CSVEWRGRDTGELSF.

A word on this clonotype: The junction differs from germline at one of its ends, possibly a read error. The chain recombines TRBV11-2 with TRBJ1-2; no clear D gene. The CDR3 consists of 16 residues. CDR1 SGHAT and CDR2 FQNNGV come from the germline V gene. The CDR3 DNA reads TGTGCCAGCAGCTTAGATTCAGTAGCCTATTCTCGAGGCTGCACATTC. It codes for CASSLDSVAYSRGCTF.

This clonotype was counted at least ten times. For the CDR3, the DNA is TGTGCCAGCAGACCCACAGCCTCTGGGGCCAACGTCCTGACTTTC. This translates into CASRPTASGANVLTF. This chain uses TRBV6-5 with TRBJ2-6; the D is unclear. This CDR3 is built from 15 residues. Germline V gene sequence: CDR1 MNHEY, CDR2 SVGAGI. V lost 6 bases and J 0 bases, leaving 9 bases between the germline ends.

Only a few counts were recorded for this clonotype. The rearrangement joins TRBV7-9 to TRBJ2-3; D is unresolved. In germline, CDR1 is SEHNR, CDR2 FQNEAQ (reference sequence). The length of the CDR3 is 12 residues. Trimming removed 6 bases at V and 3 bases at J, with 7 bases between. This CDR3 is CASRRETDTQYF. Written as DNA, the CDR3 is TGTGCCAGCAGAAGAGAGACAGATACGCAGTATTTT.

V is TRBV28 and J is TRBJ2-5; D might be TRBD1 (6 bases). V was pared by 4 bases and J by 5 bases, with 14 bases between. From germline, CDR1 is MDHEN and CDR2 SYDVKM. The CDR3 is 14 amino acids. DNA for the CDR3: TGTGCCAGCAGTTCAACAGGGTTGGCGGAGACCCAGTACTTC. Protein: CASSSTGLAETQYF.

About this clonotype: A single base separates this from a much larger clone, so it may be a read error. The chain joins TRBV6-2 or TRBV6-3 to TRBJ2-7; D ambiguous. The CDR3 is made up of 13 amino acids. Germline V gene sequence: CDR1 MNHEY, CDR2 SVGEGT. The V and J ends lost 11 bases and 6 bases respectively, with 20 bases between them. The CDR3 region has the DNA TGTGCCTCAACCCGGTCCCGTTCGGGCGAGCAGTACTTC. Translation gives CASTRSRSGEQYF.

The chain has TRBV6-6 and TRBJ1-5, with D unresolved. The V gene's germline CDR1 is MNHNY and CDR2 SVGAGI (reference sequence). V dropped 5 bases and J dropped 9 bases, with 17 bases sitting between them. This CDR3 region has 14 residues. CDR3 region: CASSRDRTSGPQHF. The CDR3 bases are TGTGCCAGCAGTAGAGACCGGACTTCTGGGCCCCAGCATTTT.

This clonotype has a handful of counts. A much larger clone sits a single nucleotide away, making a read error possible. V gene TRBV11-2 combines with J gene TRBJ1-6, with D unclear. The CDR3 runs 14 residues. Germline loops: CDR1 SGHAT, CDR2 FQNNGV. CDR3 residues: CASSGPPSNSPLRF. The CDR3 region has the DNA TGTGCCAGCAGCGGACCGCCCAGTAATTCACCCCTCCGCTTT.